The clone carrying this TCR beta chain was picked up many times. What was amplified from RNA transcripts were TCR beta CDR3 regions. HTBI primers were employed in a first-round RT-PCR of the TCR CDR3. MiXCR, applied by TCRdb to the multiplex PCR reads, yields one record per CDR3 protein. The table lists over 650,000 distinct CDR3 sequences, about 45% of them singletons. This specimen belongs to a study of T cells in Graves' hyperthyroidism and ophthalmopathy. The CDR3 length is 15 residues. Germline CDR1 is SEHNR and CDR2 is FQNEAQ (reference sequence). With 4 bases removed from V and 7 bases from J, the gap between germline ends came to 16 bases.

Sample: peripheral blood or thyroid tissue (not recorded which). The TCR was taken from an adult man with Graves' disease, either hyperthyroidism or ophthalmopathy (not recorded which). This chain links TRBV7-9 with TRBJ1-4; a possible D gene is TRBD1 (5 bases). This CDR3 reads CASSSEAGIGEKLFF. CDR3 nucleotide sequence: TGTGCCAGCAGCTCGGAGGCAGGGATCGGTGAAAAACTGTTTTTT. The entire variable domain, with the rest obtained from reference TRBV7-9 and TRBJ1-4, is as follows: DTGVSQNPRHKITKRGQNVTFRCDPISEHNRLYWYRQTLGQGPEFLTYFQNEAQLEKSRLLSDRFSAERPKGSFSTLEIQRTEQGDSAMYLCASSSEAGIGEKLFFGSGTQLSVL.